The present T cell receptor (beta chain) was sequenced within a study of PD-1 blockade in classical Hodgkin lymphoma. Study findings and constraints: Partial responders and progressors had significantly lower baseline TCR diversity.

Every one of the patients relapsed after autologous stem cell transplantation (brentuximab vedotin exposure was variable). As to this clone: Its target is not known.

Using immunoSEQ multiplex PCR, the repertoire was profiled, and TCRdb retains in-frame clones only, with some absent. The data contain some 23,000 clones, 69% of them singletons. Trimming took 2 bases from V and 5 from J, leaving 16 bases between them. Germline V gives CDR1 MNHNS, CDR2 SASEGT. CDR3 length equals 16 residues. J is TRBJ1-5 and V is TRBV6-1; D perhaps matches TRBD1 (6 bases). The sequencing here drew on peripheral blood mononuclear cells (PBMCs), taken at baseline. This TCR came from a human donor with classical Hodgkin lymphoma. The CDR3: CASSEWAGTIDQPQHF. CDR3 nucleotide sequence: TGTGCCAGCAGTGAATGGGCAGGGACAATAGATCAGCCCCAGCATTTT.